The entry below describes one T cell receptor beta chain. Its antigen is unknown. The CDR3 runs 16 residues. The germline CDR1 and CDR2 sequences are MGHRA and YSYEKL. V trimming: 2 bases; J trimming: 1 base; junction bases outside the gene matches: 5. These data originate in a study of graft-versus-host responses after intestinal transplantation. The overall study: Recipients had multivisceral, liver-intestinal, or isolated intestinal transplants. Every recipient underwent anti-thymocyte globulin induction, then tacrolimus and steroids for about three years.

Findings and limits, study-wide: Allografts from individuals with graft-donor T cell macrochimerism displayed high graft-versus-host to host-versus-graft clonal ratios. The marrow of recipients harbored GvH clones, and ileum or blood showed some of them first.

Assay used: immunoSEQ multiplex PCR; TCRdb lists only in-frame clones, some missing. This sample has tens of thousands of clones, with under 95% found just once. This specimen consisted of PBMCs, obtained about 120 days after intestinal transplantation. The chain carries TRBV4-1 and TRBJ2-7, with TRBD1 identical over 10 bases. The TCR was taken from a human patient who received an intestinal transplant, so some T cells may come from the graft donor. The CDR3 nucleotides are TGCGCCAGCAGCCAACGACAGGGGGCCTTGTCCTACGAGCAGTACTTC. This encodes CASSQRQGALSYEQYF.